This is a list of T cell receptor beta chains from one sample in a study of CD8 T cells in Susac syndrome. TCRdb reanalysed the immunoSEQ multiplex PCR reads using MiXCR and keeps one entry per CDR3 protein. The data contain about 120,000 distinct CDR3 sequences, over 90% of them singletons. The specimen sequenced was CD8+ T cells from PBMCs. Receptors were obtained from a human donor with Susac syndrome. Each CDR3 is given with its conserved first and last residue. Expanded clones are given a class, and other clones once, few, many or no size at all.

>.|TRBV29-1|TRBJ2-7
CSAGQGAVTYEQYF
>.|TRBV9|TRBJ2-2
CASSSGGSTGELFF
>.|TRBV9|TRBJ2-3
CASSPGGLAEITDTQYF
>.|TRBV20-1|TRBJ2-7
CSASATSVSYEQYF
>.|TRBV12-3/TRBV12-4|TRBJ2-5
CASSPARPETQYF
>.|TRBV12-3/TRBV12-4|TRBJ1-2
CASSGTGVGYTF
>.|TRBV27|TRBJ2-7
CASSTRGVAWEQYF
>.|TRBV19|TRBJ1-2
CASSPGGRGYGYTF
>.|TRBV9|TRBJ2-4
CASRTEGNIQYF
>.|TRBV19|TRBJ2-1
CASSMPRGRNEQFF
>few|TRBV9|TRBJ1-4
CASSQGEKLFF
>once|TRBV24-1|TRBJ2-5
CATGKGGETQYF
>.|TRBV5-4|TRBJ2-7
CASSLGESYEQYF
>.|TRBV24-1|TRBJ2-3
CATSDLRSDTQYF
>.|TRBV3-1|TRBJ1-1
CASSPDRPDRGGFF
>.|TRBV10-3|TRBJ2-5
CAISPEGLGETQYF
>.|TRBV29-1|TRBJ2-2
CSVETSGGTGELFF
>once|TRBV25-1|TRBJ1-6
CASSAQQGTGSPLHF
>.|TRBV20-1|TRBJ2-7
CSARLAGGFYEQYF
>.|TRBV6-2/TRBV6-3|TRBJ2-3
CASSITDQHTQYF
>.|TRBV5-6|TRBJ1-5
CASSYRERHRGEPQHF
>.|TRBV6-4|TRBJ2-1
CASRAGGGPGNEQFF
>.|TRBV11-2|TRBJ2-1
CASSVNSYNEQFF
>.|TRBV27|TRBJ1-5
CASTFSAGNQPQHF
>.|TRBV6-2/TRBV6-3|TRBJ2-2
CASSYTASNTGELFF
>.|TRBV5-1|TRBJ1-1
CASSQGRGLSEAFF